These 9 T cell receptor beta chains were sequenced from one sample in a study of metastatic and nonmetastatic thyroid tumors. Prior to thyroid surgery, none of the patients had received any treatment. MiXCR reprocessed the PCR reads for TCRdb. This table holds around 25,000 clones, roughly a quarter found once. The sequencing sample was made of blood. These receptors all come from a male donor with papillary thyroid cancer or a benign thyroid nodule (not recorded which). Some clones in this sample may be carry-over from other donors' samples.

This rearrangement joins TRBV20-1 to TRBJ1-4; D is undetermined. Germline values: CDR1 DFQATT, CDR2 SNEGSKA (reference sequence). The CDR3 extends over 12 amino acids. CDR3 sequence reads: CRGRGTNEKLFF. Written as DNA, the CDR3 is TGCAGGGGCCGAGGCACTAATGAAAAACTGTTTTTT.

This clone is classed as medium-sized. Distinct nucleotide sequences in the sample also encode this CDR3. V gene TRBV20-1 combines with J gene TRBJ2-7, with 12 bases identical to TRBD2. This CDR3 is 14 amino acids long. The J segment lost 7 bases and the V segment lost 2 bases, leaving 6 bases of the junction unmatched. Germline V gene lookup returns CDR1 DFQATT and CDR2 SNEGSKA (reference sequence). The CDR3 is CSARRTSGTGEQYF. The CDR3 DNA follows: TGCAGTGCTAGAAGGACTAGCGGGACCGGAGAGCAGTACTTC.

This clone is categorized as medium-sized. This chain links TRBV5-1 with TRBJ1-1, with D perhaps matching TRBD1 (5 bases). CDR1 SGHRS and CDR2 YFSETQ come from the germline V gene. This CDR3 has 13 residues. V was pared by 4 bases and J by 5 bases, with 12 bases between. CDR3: CASSSPGKTEAFF. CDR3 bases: TGCGCCAGCAGCAGTCCAGGGAAGACTGAAGCTTTCTTT.

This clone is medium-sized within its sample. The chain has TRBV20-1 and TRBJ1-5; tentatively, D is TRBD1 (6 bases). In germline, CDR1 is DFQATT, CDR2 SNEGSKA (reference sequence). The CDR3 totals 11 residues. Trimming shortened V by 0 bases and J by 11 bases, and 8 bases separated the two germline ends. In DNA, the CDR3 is TGCAGTGCTAGAGATGAGGGGGCCCAGCATTTT. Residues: CSARDEGAQHF.

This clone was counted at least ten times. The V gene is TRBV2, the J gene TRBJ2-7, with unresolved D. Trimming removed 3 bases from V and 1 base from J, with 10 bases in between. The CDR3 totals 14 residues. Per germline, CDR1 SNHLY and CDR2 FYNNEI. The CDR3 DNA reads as TGTGCCAGCAGTGACATAGTATGGTCCTACGAGCAGTACTTC. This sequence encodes CASSDIVWSYEQYF.

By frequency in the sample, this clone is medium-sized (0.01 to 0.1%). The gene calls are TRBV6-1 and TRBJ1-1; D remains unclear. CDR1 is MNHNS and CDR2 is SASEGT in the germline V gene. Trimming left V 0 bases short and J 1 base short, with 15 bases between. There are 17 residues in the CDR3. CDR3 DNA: TGTGCCAGCAGTGAAGCCCTCCAATTGATGAGGAACACTGAAGCTTTCTTT. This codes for CASSEALQLMRNTEAFF.

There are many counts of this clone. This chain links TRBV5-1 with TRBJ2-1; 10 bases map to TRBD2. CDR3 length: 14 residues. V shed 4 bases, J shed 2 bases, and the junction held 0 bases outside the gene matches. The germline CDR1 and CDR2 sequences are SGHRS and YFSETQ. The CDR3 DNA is TGCGCCAGCAGCACTAGCGGGACCTACAATGAGCAGTTCTTC. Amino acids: CASSTSGTYNEQFF.

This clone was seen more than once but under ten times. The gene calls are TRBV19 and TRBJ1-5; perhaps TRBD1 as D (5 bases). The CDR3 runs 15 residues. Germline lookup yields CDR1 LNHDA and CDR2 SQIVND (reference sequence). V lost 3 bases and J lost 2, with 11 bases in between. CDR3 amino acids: CASSIGGAGNQPQHF. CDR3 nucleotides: TGTGCCAGTAGTATTGGAGGGGCTGGCAATCAGCCCCAGCATTTT.

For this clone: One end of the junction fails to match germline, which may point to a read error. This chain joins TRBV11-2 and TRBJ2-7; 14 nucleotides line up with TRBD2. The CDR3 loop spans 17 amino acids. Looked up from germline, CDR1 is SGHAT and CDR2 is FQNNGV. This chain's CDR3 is CASSVERLAGGSYEQYF. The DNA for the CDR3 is TGTGCCAGCAGCGTAGAGAGACTAGCGGGAGGGTCCTACGAGCAGTACTTC.